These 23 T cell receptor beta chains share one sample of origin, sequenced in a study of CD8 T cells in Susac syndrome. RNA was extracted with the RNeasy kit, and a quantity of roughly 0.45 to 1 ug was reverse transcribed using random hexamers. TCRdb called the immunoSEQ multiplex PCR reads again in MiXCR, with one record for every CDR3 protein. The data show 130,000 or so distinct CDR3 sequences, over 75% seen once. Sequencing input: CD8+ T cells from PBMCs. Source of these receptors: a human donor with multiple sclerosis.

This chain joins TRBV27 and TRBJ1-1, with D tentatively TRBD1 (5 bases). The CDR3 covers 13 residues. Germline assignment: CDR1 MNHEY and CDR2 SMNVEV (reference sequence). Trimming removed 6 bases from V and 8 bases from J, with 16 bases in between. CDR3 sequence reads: CASSRDAMGEAFF. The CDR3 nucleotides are TGTGCCAGCAGCCGGGACGCAATGGGAGAAGCTTTCTTT.

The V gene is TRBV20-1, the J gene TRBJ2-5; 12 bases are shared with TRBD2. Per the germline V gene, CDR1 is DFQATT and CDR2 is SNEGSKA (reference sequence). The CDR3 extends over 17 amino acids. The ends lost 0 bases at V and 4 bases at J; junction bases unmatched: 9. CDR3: CSARDQALAGGTETQYF. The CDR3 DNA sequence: TGCAGTGCTAGAGATCAGGCGCTAGCGGGAGGGACAGAGACCCAGTACTTC.

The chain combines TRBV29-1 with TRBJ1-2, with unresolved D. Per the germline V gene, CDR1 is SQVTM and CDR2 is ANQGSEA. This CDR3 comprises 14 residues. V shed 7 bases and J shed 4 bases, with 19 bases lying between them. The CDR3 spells CSANPPPITYGYTF. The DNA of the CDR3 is TGCAGCGCCAACCCCCCCCCGATCACCTATGGCTACACCTTC.

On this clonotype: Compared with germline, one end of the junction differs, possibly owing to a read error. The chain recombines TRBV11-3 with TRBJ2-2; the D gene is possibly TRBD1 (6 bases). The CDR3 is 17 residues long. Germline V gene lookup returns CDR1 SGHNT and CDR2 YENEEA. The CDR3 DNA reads TGTGCCAGCAGCTTAGGAGGACAGCGCGTATGGTTGGGGGAGCTTTTTTTT. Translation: CASSLGGQRVWLGELFF.

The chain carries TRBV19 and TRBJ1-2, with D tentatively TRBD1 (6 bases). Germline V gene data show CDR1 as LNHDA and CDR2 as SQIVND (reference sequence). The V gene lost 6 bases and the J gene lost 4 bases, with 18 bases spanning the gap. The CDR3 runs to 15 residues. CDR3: CASRPSDSRFYGYTF. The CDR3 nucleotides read TGTGCCAGTAGACCGTCGGACAGCCGTTTCTATGGCTACACCTTC.

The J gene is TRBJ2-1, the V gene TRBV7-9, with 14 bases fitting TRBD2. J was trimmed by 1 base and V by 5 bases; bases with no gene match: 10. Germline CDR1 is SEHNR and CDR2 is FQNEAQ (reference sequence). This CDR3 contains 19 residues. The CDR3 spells CASSPGTSGRKSSYNEQFF. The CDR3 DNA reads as TGTGCCAGCAGCCCCGGGACTAGCGGGAGAAAGTCATCCTACAATGAGCAGTTCTTC.

CDR3 nucleotide sequence: TGTGCCAGCACCGTTTGGGCTAGCGGGGAATACACCGGGGAGCTGTTTTTT. It codes for CASTVWASGEYTGELFF. This rearrangement joins TRBV7-8 to TRBJ2-2, with TRBD2 matching over 9 bases. This CDR3 spans 17 amino acids. CDR1 SGHVS and CDR2 FQNEAQ come from the germline V gene. V was pared by 7 bases and J by 3 bases, with 12 bases of the junction left unmatched.

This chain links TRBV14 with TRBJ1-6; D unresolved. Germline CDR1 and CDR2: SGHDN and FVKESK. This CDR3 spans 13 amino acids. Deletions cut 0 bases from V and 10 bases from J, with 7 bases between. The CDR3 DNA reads TGTGCCAGCAGCCAAGATTCCTGGTCACCCCTCCACTTT. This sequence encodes CASSQDSWSPLHF. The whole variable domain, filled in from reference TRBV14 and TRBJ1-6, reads EAGVTQFPSHSVIEKGQTVTLRCDPISGHDNLYWYRRVMGKEIKFLLHFVKESKQDESGMPNNRFLAERTGGTYSTLKVQPAELEDSGVYFCASSQDSWSPLHFGNGTRLTVT.

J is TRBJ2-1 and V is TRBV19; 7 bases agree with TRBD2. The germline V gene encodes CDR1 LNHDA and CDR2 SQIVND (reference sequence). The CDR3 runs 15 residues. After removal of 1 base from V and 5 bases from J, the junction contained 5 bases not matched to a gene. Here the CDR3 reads CASSIVAGVHNEQFF. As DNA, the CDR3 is TGTGCCAGTAGTATAGTGGCGGGAGTCCACAATGAGCAGTTCTTC.

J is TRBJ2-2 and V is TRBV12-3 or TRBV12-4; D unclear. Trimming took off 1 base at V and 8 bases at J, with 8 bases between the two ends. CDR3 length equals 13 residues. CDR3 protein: CASSLVSVGELFF. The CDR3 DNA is TGTGCCAGCAGTTTAGTATCCGTTGGGGAGCTGTTTTTT.

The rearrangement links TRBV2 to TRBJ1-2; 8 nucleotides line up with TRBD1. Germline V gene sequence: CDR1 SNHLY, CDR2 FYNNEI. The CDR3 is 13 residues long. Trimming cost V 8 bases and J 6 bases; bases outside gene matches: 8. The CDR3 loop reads CASLQGGLHGYTF. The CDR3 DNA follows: TGTGCCAGCCTACAGGGGGGACTTCATGGCTACACCTTC. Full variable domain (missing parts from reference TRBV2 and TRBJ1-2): EPEVTQTPSHQVTQMGQEVILRCVPISNHLYFYWYRQILGQKVEFLVSFYNNEISEKSEIFDDQFSVERPDGSNFTLKIRSTKLEDSAMYFCASLQGGLHGYTFGSGTRLTVV.

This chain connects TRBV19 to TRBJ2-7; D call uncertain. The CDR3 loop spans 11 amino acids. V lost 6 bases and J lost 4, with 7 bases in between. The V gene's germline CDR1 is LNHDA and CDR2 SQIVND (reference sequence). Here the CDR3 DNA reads TGTGCCAGTAGCCACGCGTACGAGCAGTACTTC. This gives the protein CASSHAYEQYF.

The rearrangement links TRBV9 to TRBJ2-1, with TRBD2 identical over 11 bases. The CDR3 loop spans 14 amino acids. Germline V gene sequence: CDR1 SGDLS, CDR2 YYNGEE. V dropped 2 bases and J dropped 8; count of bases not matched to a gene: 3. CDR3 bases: TGTGCCAGCAGCGTCATTAGCGGGGGGGATGAGCAGTTCTTC. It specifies CASSVISGGDEQFF.

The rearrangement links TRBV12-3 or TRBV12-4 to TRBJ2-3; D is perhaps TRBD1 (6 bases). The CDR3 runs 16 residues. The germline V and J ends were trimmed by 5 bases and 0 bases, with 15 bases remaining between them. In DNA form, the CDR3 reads TGTGCCAGCAGTGGGGGCCTCTACTCTAGCACAGATACGCAGTATTTT. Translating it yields CASSGGLYSSTDTQYF.

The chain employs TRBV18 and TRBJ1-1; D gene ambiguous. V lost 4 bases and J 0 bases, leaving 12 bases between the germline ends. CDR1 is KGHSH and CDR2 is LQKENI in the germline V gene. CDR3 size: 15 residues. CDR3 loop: CASSQAGKLNTEAFF. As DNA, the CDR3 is TGTGCCAGCTCACAAGCCGGCAAACTGAACACTGAAGCTTTCTTT.

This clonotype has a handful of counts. This CDR3 reads CASSLARTNEKLFF. In DNA, the CDR3 is TGTGCCAGCAGCTTAGCCAGGACTAATGAAAAACTGTTTTTT. J is TRBJ1-4 and V is TRBV7-9; D unresolved. The CDR3 runs to 14 residues. CDR1 SEHNR and CDR2 FQNEAQ come from the germline V gene (reference sequence). V shed 0 bases and J shed 2 bases, with 4 bases lying between them. The variable domain in full, completed from reference TRBV7-9 and TRBJ1-4, reads DTGVSQNPRHKITKRGQNVTFRCDPISEHNRLYWYRQTLGQGPEFLTYFQNEAQLEKSRLLSDRFSAERPKGSFSTLEIQRTEQGDSAMYLCASSLARTNEKLFFGSGTQLSVL.

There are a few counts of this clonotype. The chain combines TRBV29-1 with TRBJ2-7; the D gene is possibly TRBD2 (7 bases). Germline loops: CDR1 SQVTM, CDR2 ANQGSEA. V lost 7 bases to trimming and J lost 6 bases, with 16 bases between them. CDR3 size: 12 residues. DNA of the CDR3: TGCAGCGCCGAGGGGGGGCGTTCCGAGCAGTACTTC. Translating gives CSAEGGRSEQYF.

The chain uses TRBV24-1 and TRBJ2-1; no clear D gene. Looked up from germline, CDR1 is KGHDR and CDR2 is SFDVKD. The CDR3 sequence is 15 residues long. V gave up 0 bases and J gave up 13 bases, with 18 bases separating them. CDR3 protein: CATSDLPSGSGPQFF. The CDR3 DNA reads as TGTGCCACCAGTGATTTGCCTTCTGGTTCTGGTCCCCAGTTCTTC.

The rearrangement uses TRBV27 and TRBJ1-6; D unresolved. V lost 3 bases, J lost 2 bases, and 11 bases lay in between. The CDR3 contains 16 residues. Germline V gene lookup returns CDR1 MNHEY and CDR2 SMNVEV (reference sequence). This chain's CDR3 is CASSFSAGPYNSPLHF. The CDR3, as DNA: TGTGCCAGCAGTTTCTCGGCAGGCCCCTATAATTCACCCCTCCACTTT.

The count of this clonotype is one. The CDR3 nucleotides read TGCGCCAGCAGCTCGGTGGGGGACAGGGGGCTCTTTGGCAAAAAACTGTTTTTT. Protein product: CASSSVGDRGLFGKKLFF. V is TRBV5-1 and J is TRBJ1-4; 12 positions match TRBD1. The J segment lost 9 bases and the V segment lost 3 bases, leaving 15 bases of the junction unmatched. CDR3 length: 18 amino acids. In germline, CDR1 is SGHRS, CDR2 YFSETQ.

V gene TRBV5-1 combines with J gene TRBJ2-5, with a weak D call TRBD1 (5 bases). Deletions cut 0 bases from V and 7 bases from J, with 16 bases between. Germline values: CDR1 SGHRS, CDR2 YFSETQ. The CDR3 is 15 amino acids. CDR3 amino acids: CASSLVGLGAGTQYF. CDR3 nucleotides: TGCGCCAGCAGCTTGGTGGGGCTAGGCGCCGGGACCCAGTACTTC.

The DNA for the CDR3 is TGCAGTGCTAGAGATACAAATTCTCCCGTCGGGACCCAGTACTTC. Protein: CSARDTNSPVGTQYF. The chain couples TRBV20-1 to TRBJ2-5; D not resolved. This CDR3 has 15 residues. Germline V CDR1 and CDR2: DFQATT, SNEGSKA (reference sequence). V was pared by 0 bases and J by 7 bases, with 18 bases between.

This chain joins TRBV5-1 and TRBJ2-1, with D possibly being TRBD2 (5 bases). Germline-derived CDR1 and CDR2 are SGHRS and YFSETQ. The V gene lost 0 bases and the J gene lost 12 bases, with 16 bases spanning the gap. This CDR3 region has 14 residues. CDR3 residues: CASSLAGLNQAQFF. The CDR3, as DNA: TGCGCCAGCAGCTTGGCAGGACTCAATCAAGCGCAGTTCTTC.